Included here is one T cell receptor beta chain sequence, with context. Its antigen is still unknown. V lost 1 base to trimming and J lost 6 bases; unmatched junction nucleotides: 9. From germline, CDR1 is SEHNR and CDR2 FQNEAQ (reference sequence). The CDR3 covers 16 residues. This entry is derived from a study of shared clonotypes between healthy human individuals. General study findings and limits: It was observed that roughly 5.4% of naive CD4 clonotypes were shared across several donors. Among donors, the sharing of clonotypes was expected to be influenced by sequencing depth.

On sorted subsets, replicate PCRs used about 0.2 ug DNA, or some 27,000 T cell genomes. Data came from immunoSEQ multiplex PCR; TCRdb stores just in-frame clones and leaves some out. The profile shows under 1 million clones, almost 95% of them singletons. Naivety among CD8 cells was defined by CD45RO negativity and positive CCR7 selection, thereby excluding terminally differentiated effector memory CD45RA+ cells. The clonotype originates from a man aged 25-45 years in good health. V is TRBV7-9 and J is TRBJ1-2, with 9 nucleotides matching TRBD1. The sample taken for sequencing was naive CD8+ T cells sorted from blood. CDR3 residues: CASSLVPLRQGDGYTF. CDR3 in DNA: TGTGCCAGCAGCTTAGTCCCACTCCGACAGGGGGATGGCTACACCTTC.